This TCR beta chain was obtained from a study of shared T cell receptors in the human thymus. Libraries were prepared by immunoSEQ multiplex PCR; TCRdb keeps only in-frame clonotypes and omits some of them. The sample contains about 660,000 clones, approximately 88% of which appear only once. J lost 3 bases, V lost 5 bases, and 10 bases had no gene match. The CDR3 length is 15 residues. Germline assignment: CDR1 MNHEY and CDR2 SMNVEV (reference sequence). This sample was shared with a second study, whose subject was human thymus T cells. That report adds: Each of the donors was a healthy Finnish infant who was undergoing open corrective cardiac surgery for congenital heart defects. Thymus tissue was removed during corrective cardiac surgery. Repertoires from thymus and blood appeared to show biased V and J gene usage.

The sequencing input was thymocytes. The TCR sequence derives from a boy younger than two with a congenital heart defect. This rearrangement joins TRBV27 to TRBJ2-7; 7 bases line up with TRBD1. CDR3 in amino acids: CASSLHSGTDYEQYF. The CDR3 DNA sequence: TGTGCCAGCAGTCTCCACTCCGGGACAGACTACGAGCAGTACTTC.